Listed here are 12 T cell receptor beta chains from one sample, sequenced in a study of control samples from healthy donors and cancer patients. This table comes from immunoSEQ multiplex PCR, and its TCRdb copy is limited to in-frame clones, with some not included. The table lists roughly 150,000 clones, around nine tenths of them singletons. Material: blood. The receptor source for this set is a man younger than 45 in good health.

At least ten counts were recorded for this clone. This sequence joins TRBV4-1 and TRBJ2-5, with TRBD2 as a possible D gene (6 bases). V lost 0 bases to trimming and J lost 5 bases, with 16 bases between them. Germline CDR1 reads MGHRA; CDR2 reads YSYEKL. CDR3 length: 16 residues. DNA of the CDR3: TGCGCCAGCAGCCAAGAAGATGTGGGAGGAGCTGAGACCCAGTACTTC. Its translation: CASSQEDVGGAETQYF.

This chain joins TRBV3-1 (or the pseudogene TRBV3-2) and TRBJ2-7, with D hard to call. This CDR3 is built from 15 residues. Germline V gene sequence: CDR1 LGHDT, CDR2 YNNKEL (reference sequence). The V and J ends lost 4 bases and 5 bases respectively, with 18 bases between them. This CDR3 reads CASSPASRTTDEQYF. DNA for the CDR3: TGTGCCAGCAGCCCGGCCAGTCGGACCACGGACGAGCAGTACTTC.

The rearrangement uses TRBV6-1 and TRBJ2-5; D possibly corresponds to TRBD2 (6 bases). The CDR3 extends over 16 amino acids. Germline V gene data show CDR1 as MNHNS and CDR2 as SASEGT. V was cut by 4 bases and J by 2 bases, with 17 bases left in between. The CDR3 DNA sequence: TGTGCCAGCAGTGCCTCCCCGGGGGTCACACAAGAGACCCAGTACTTC. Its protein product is CASSASPGVTQETQYF.

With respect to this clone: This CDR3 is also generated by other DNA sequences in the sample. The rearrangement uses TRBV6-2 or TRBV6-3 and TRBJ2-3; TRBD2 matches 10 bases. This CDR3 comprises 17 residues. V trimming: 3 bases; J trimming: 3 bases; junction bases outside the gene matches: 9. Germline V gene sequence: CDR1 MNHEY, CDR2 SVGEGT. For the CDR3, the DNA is TGTGCCAGCAGTTATTCCCCTAGCGGGGGTGGGACAGATACGCAGTATTTT. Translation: CASSYSPSGGGTDTQYF.

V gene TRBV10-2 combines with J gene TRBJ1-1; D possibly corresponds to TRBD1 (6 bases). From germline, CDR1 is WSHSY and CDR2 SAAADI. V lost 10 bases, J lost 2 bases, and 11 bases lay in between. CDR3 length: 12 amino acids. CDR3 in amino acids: CATKTGNTEAFF. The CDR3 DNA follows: TGCGCCACCAAGACAGGCAACACTGAAGCTTTCTTT.

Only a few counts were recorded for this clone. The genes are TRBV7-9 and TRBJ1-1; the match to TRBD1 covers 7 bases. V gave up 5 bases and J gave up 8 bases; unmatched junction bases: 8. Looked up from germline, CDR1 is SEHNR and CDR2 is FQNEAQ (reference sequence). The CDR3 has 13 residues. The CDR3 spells CASSHLTGSEAFF. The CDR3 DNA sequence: TGTGCCAGCAGCCATCTGACAGGGAGCGAAGCTTTCTTT.

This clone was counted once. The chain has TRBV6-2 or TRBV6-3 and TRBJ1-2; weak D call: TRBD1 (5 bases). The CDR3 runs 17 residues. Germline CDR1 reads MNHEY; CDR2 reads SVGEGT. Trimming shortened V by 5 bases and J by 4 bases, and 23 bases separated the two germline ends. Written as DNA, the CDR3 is TGTGCCAGCAGTCAACATCTATCCGGGACCGAGGTCTATGGCTACACCTTC. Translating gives CASSQHLSGTEVYGYTF.

CDR3 in amino acids: CASSHIDRGTYEQYF. CDR3 in DNA: TGTGCCAGCAGCCACATTGACAGGGGGACCTACGAGCAGTACTTC. V usage is TRBV7-9 and J usage is TRBJ2-7, with 9 bases that match TRBD1. Germline V gene data show CDR1 as SEHNR and CDR2 as FQNEAQ (reference sequence). This CDR3 contains 15 residues. V gave up 5 bases and J gave up 2 bases; unmatched junction bases: 7.

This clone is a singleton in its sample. The CDR3 DNA is TGTGCCAGCGGGTTACAGGGCAAAGCTTTCTTT. This encodes CASGLQGKAFF. The chain combines TRBV6-1 with TRBJ1-1, with D possibly being TRBD1 (6 bases). This CDR3 comprises 11 residues. The V gene's germline CDR1 is MNHNS and CDR2 SASEGT. Trimming stripped 8 bases from V and 9 bases from J, with 13 bases between.

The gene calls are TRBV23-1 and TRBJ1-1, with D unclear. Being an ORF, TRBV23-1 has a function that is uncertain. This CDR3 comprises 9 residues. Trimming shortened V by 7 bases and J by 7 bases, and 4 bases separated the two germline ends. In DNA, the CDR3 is TGCGCCAGCACAAGTGAAGCTTTCTTT. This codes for CASTSEAFF.

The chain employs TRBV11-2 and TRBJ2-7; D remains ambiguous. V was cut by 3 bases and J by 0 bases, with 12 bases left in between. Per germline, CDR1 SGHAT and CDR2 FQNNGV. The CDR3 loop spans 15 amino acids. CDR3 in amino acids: CASSLERGSSYEQYF. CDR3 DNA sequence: TGTGCCAGCAGCTTGGAGCGTGGATCCTCCTACGAGCAGTACTTC.

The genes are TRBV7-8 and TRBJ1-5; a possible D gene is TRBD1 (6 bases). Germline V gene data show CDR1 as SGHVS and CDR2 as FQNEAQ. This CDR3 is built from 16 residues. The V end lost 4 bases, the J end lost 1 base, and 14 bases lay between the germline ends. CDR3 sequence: CASSSEGVSSNQPQHF. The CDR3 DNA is TGTGCCAGCAGCTCCGAGGGGGTATCCAGCAATCAGCCCCAGCATTTT.